This is a list of T cell receptor beta chains from one sample in a study of beta chain features in type 1 diabetes. This table comes from immunoSEQ multiplex PCR, and its TCRdb copy is limited to in-frame clones, with some not included. There are some 250,000 clones in the sample; around 14% occur only once, and roughly 0.019% lies in the top ten. The sample comprised naive CD4+ T cells from blood. Receptors were obtained from a man aged 30 to 39 with type 1 diabetes. Both conserved end residues are part of each CDR3. Each record gives: clone size, D gene, J gene, V gene, CDR3 protein, CDR3 DNA. A D gene is named only where the DNA matches it firmly. The size field is filled for only some rows; it gives once, few, many or a size class.

>-|-|TRBJ1-1|TRBV5-1
CASSLLGAGTEAFF
TGCGCCAGCAGCTTGCTGGGAGCGGGCACTGAAGCTTTCTTT
>-|TRBD1|TRBJ2-5|TRBV30
CAWSVLGTAQETQYF
TGTGCCTGGAGTGTACTAGGGACAGCACAAGAGACCCAGTACTTC
>-|TRBD1|TRBJ1-1|TRBV30
CAWIRGLLNTEAFF
TGTGCCTGGATCAGGGGGCTGTTGAACACTGAAGCTTTCTTT
>-|TRBD2|TRBJ2-1|TRBV27
CASKRGSSYNEQFF
TGTGCCAGCAAACGCGGGAGTTCCTACAATGAGCAGTTCTTC
>few|TRBD2|TRBJ2-2|TRBV5-1
CASSLRLAGNTGELFF
TGCGCCAGCAGCCTGAGACTAGCGGGGAACACCGGGGAGCTGTTTTTT
>few|TRBD1|TRBJ1-5|TRBV19
CASRAGTDNQPQHF
TGTGCCAGTAGGGCCGGGACAGACAATCAGCCCCAGCATTTT
>few|-|TRBJ2-1|TRBV5-4
CASSPPTFTGDNEQFF
TGTGCCAGCAGCCCGCCCACCTTTACAGGAGACAATGAGCAGTTCTTC
>-|TRBD1|TRBJ1-1|TRBV7-9
CASSPWTGGSEAFF
TGTGCCAGCAGCCCCTGGACAGGGGGGTCTGAAGCTTTCTTT
>few|TRBD2|TRBJ2-1|TRBV4-2
CASSHGHQLAGGDEQFF
TGTGCCAGCAGCCACGGACACCAACTAGCGGGAGGGGATGAGCAGTTCTTC
>few|-|TRBJ1-5|TRBV7-2
CASSLEAGPAQPQHF
TGTGCCAGCAGCTTAGAGGCAGGGCCGGCTCAGCCCCAGCATTTT
>few|TRBD1|TRBJ2-1|TRBV18
CASSEDRGQSNEQFF
TGTGCCAGCTCAGAAGACAGGGGGCAAAGCAATGAGCAGTTCTTC
>-|TRBD1|TRBJ2-5|TRBV5-4
CASSLIQGAGTQYF
TGTGCCAGCAGCCTAATACAGGGGGCCGGGACCCAGTACTTC
>-|TRBD2|TRBJ2-3|TRBV18
CASSFAGGGTDTQYF
TGTGCCAGCTCATTCGCGGGAGGAGGAACAGATACGCAGTATTTT
>-|-|TRBJ2-1|TRBV2
CASGEYNEQFF
TGTGCCAGCGGAGAGTACAATGAGCAGTTCTTC
>-|TRBD1|TRBJ1-2|TRBV29-1
CSVATTSGRDRANYGYTF
TGCAGCGTTGCGACGACTTCCGGGCGGGACAGGGCTAACTATGGCTACACCTTC
>few|-|TRBJ2-7|TRBV5-1
CASSLGRGEQYF
TGCGCCAGCAGCTTAGGAAGGGGCGAGCAGTACTTC
>few|TRBD1|TRBJ2-1|TRBV7-9
CASSSETGIAEQFF
TGTGCCAGCAGTTCAGAGACAGGGATCGCTGAGCAGTTCTTC
>-|TRBD1|TRBJ2-3|TRBV7-9
CASSSRGLSTDTQYF
TGTGCCAGCAGCTCCAGGGGGCTGAGCACAGATACGCAGTATTTT
>-|TRBD1|TRBJ2-7|TRBV5-1
CASSLAATGGPEQYF
TGCGCCAGCAGCTTGGCCGCGACAGGGGGGCCCGAGCAGTACTTC
>-|TRBD1|TRBJ1-2|TRBV27
CASSSSTGTGLDGYTF
TGTGCCAGCAGTTCCTCCACCGGGACAGGGCTTGATGGCTACACCTTC
>few|-|TRBJ2-7|TRBV5-1
CASSLERHEQYF
TGCGCCAGCAGCTTGGAGAGGCACGAGCAGTACTTC
>-|-|TRBJ2-7|TRBV27
CASSFRGEGYEQYF
TGTGCCAGCAGTTTTAGGGGGGAGGGCTACGAGCAGTACTTC
>-|-|TRBJ1-5|TRBV19
CASRDGIQPQHF
TGTGCCAGCCGAGACGGGATCCAGCCCCAGCATTTT
>few|-|TRBJ2-5|TRBV5-1
CASSLDSSQETQYF
TGCGCCAGCAGCTTGGACAGTTCCCAAGAGACCCAGTACTTC
>few|TRBD2|TRBJ2-7|TRBV5-4
CASSLGGGSSYEQYF
TGTGCCAGCAGCTTGGGGGGCGGGAGCTCCTACGAGCAGTACTTC
>few|-|TRBJ1-2|TRBV11-3
CASRKQGSDGYTF
TGTGCCAGCAGAAAACAGGGCTCGGATGGCTACACCTTC
>-|TRBD1|TRBJ1-1|TRBV7-9
CASSEQGARNTEAFF
TGTGCCAGCAGTGAACAGGGGGCGCGGAACACTGAAGCTTTCTTT
>-|-|TRBJ1-4|TRBV6-6
CASSLQRGDEKLFF
TGTGCCAGCAGCCTGCAGCGGGGGGATGAAAAACTGTTTTTT
>-|-|TRBJ2-1|TRBV30
CAWSGGDEQFF
TGTGCCTGGAGTGGGGGGGATGAGCAGTTCTTC
>-|TRBD1|TRBJ2-2|TRBV5-1
CASSFYTGTGSTGELFF
TGCGCCAGCAGCTTCTATACCGGGACAGGGAGTACCGGGGAGCTGTTTTTT
>few|TRBD2|TRBJ2-7|TRBV5-1
CASSRPTSEDEQYF
TGCGCCAGCAGCCGACCGACTAGCGAGGACGAGCAGTACTTC
>-|TRBD1|TRBJ2-7|TRBV5-4
CASSWGQGLLYEQYF
TGTGCCAGCAGCTGGGGACAGGGGCTCCTATACGAGCAGTACTTC
>few|-|TRBJ2-5|TRBV7-2
CASSLRSVRQETQYF
TGTGCCAGCAGCTTACGTAGTGTCCGACAAGAGACCCAGTACTTC
>-|-|TRBJ1-4|TRBV30
CAWSVQGNGEKLFF
TGTGCCTGGAGTGTACAGGGAAACGGTGAAAAACTGTTTTTT